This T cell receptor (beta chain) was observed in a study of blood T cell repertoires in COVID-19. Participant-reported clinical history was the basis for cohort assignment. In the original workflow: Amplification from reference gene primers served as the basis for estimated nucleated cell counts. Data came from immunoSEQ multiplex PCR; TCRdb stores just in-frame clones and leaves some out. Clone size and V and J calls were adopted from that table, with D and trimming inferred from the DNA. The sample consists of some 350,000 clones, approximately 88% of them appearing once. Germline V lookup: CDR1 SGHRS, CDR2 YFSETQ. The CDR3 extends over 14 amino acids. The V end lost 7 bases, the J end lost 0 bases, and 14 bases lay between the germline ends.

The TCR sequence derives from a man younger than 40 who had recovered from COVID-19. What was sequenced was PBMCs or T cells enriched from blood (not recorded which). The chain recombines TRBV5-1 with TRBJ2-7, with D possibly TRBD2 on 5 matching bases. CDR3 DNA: TGCGCCAGCTCAAGAGGGATGAGCTCCTACGAGCAGTACTTC. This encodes CASSRGMSSYEQYF.